A single sample gave rise to the 10 T cell receptor beta chains below, sequenced in a study of blood T cells in healthy people across ages. Primed by a sample-barcoded 5' primer and a J-beta primer mix, a second PCR proceeded for about 7 to 11 cycles. From the 5' RACE reads, TCRdb called clonotypes with MiXCR, one entry per CDR3 protein. This sample has about 1.1 million distinct CDR3 sequences, with roughly two fifths found just once. Material for sequencing was blood. The receptors were sampled from a man younger than 35 in good health.

This chain uses TRBV4-1 with TRBJ1-1; D unclear. The V and J ends lost 2 bases and 2 bases respectively, with 21 bases between them. The CDR3 covers 18 residues. Germline V gene lookup returns CDR1 MGHRA and CDR2 YSYEKL. CDR3 sequence: CASSQLFLLGEINTEAFF. For the CDR3, the DNA is TGCGCCAGCAGCCAACTATTCCTCCTCGGAGAGATTAACACTGAAGCTTTCTTT.

The chain employs TRBV4-3 and TRBJ2-3, with D tentatively TRBD1 (7 bases). CDR1 is LGHNA and CDR2 is YSLEER in the germline V gene. Trimming shortened V by 0 bases and J by 7 bases, and 14 bases separated the two germline ends. The CDR3 extends over 15 amino acids. The CDR3 protein is CASSQDLEGANTQYF. The CDR3 DNA follows: TGCGCCAGCAGCCAAGACTTGGAGGGGGCCAATACGCAGTATTTT.

Concerning this clonotype: The junction departs from germline at one end; a sequencing error may be responsible. The chain combines TRBV24-1 with TRBJ2-3; a weak D match, TRBD2 (5 bases). This CDR3 comprises 14 residues. The germline V gene encodes CDR1 KGHDR and CDR2 SFDVKD. This CDR3 reads CATGDTKAADTQYF. The DNA for the CDR3 is TGTGCCACCGGTGATACCAAAGCGGCAGATACGCAGTATTTT.

Note on this clonotype: A junction end diverges from the germline sequence, so it may reflect a read error. The V call is TRBV6-6, the J call TRBJ2-3; D ambiguous. There are 13 residues in the CDR3. Germline lookup yields CDR1 MNHNY and CDR2 SVGAGI (reference sequence). The chain's CDR3 is CASSDSFGDTQYF. The CDR3 DNA is TGTGCCAGCAGTGACTCGTTTGGAGATACGCAGTATTTT.

The chain joins TRBV18 to TRBJ2-7, with D uncertain. From germline, CDR1 is KGHSH and CDR2 LQKENI. This CDR3 is 14 amino acids long. Trimming cost V 6 bases and J 3 bases, with 15 bases left between them. CDR3 DNA: TGTGCCAGCTCCCAAGATGGGCTAGGCTACGAGCAGTACTTC. It encodes CASSQDGLGYEQYF.

V usage is TRBV20-1 and J usage is TRBJ2-1; 11 bases fit TRBD1. The length of the CDR3 is 15 residues. Germline lookup yields CDR1 DFQATT and CDR2 SNEGSKA (reference sequence). V was pared by 5 bases and J by 4 bases, with 7 bases of the junction left unmatched. The CDR3 bases are TGCAGTGCTCATAGGGGGACAGGGGGTTACAATGAGCAGTTCTTC. Translation gives CSAHRGTGGYNEQFF.

The chain combines TRBV12-3 or TRBV12-4 with TRBJ2-1, with D possibly matching TRBD1 (6 bases). The CDR3 contains 14 residues. The germline V and J ends were trimmed by 8 bases and 2 bases, with 13 bases remaining between them. The CDR3 protein is CASASGTPYNEQFF. DNA of the CDR3: TGTGCCAGCGCTTCCGGGACACCCTACAATGAGCAGTTCTTC.

Here the CDR3 DNA reads TGTGCCAGCAGCTTGAGGGGCGAAAACACCATATATTTT. It specifies CASSLRGENTIYF. This sequence joins TRBV11-2 and TRBJ1-3; TRBD1 might be the D (5 bases). Per the germline V gene, CDR1 is SGHAT and CDR2 is FQNNGV. V lost 3 bases and J 6 bases, leaving 9 bases between the germline ends. This CDR3 has 13 amino acids.

CDR3 bases: TGTGCCTGGAGTATGGGACAGGGTGGCGGCTACACCTTC. Protein sequence: CAWSMGQGGGYTF. The chain recombines TRBV30 with TRBJ1-2, with TRBD1 matching 9 bases. The CDR3 has 13 amino acids. The V gene end was trimmed by 2 bases and the J gene end by 8 bases; junction bases not matched to a gene: 6. Germline V lookup: CDR1 GTSNPN, CDR2 SVGIG (reference sequence).

This chain connects TRBV12-3 or TRBV12-4 to TRBJ1-5; D not certain. V was cut by 0 bases and J by 5 bases, with 5 bases left in between. This CDR3 comprises 13 residues. As DNA, the CDR3 is TGTGCCAGCAGTTTAGCCGAATATCAGCCCCAGCATTTT. It codes for CASSLAEYQPQHF.